These 21 T cell receptor beta chains share one sample of origin, sequenced in a study of blood T cell repertoires in COVID-19. The table came from immunoSEQ multiplex PCR; TCRdb's copy has only in-frame clones and leaves some out. Of about 240,000 clones in the sample, about four fifths were seen once. Sequenced: peripheral blood. The receptors shown here come from a woman younger than 35 with acute or convalescent COVID-19.

The chain links TRBV19 to TRBJ2-5, with 7 bases that match TRBD2. The germline gives CDR1 LNHDA, CDR2 SQIVND (reference sequence). CDR3 length: 15 amino acids. V lost 3 bases and J lost 6; bases outside the gene matches: 10. This CDR3 reads CASSMGAGRAQTQYF. CDR3 sequence (DNA): TGTGCCAGTAGTATGGGTGCAGGGAGGGCTCAGACCCAGTACTTC.

V and J are TRBV7-9 and TRBJ2-2, with D perhaps matching TRBD1 (6 bases). V was clipped by 5 bases and J by 1 base, with 17 bases between them. Germline V lookup: CDR1 SEHNR, CDR2 FQNEAQ (reference sequence). The CDR3 totals 17 residues. CDR3 loop: CASSPNFRGRNTGELFF. The DNA of the CDR3 is TGTGCCAGCAGCCCTAATTTCAGGGGACGGAACACCGGGGAGCTGTTTTTT.

The rearrangement links TRBV4-2 to TRBJ2-2, with TRBD1 identical over 7 bases. With V trimmed by 7 bases and J by 4 bases, 12 bases remained unmatched. The germline V gene encodes CDR1 LGHNA and CDR2 YNFKEQ. CDR3 length: 16 amino acids. For the CDR3, the DNA is TGTGCCAGCAACCTCAACCAGGCAGGGGGCACCGGGGAGCTGTTTTTT. Encoded protein: CASNLNQAGGTGELFF.

The chain joins TRBV7-2 to TRBJ1-4; D not resolved. Trimming left V 8 bases short and J 8 bases short, with 12 bases between. Germline CDR1 is SGHTA and CDR2 is FQGNSA. This CDR3 has 12 residues. In DNA form, the CDR3 reads TGTGCCAGCCGTGATAGGAGCGAAAAACTGTTTTTT. This sequence encodes CASRDRSEKLFF.

The chain is built from TRBV30 and TRBJ2-7; 7 nucleotides match TRBD1. Germline loops: CDR1 GTSNPN, CDR2 SVGIG (reference sequence). The V gene end was trimmed by 0 bases and the J gene end by 3 bases; junction bases not matched to a gene: 5. The length of the CDR3 is 14 residues. DNA for the CDR3: TGTGCCTGGAGTGTACAGGGGAGTTACTACGAGCAGTACTTC. Encoded protein: CAWSVQGSYYEQYF. Together with reference TRBV30 and TRBJ2-7, the CDR3 gives the full variable domain: SQTIHQWPATLVQPVGSPLSLECTVEGTSNPNLYWYRQAAGRGLQLLFYSVGIGQISSEVPQNLSASRPQDRQFILSSKKLLLSDSGFYLCAWSVQGSYYEQYFGPGTRLTVT.

This chain joins TRBV15 and TRBJ2-7; 9 nucleotides line up with TRBD1. This CDR3 region has 15 residues. V shed 3 bases, J shed 4 bases, and the junction held 7 bases outside the gene matches. Germline V gene sequence: CDR1 LNHNV, CDR2 YYDKDF (reference sequence). Here the CDR3 reads CATSRPDRGAYEQYF. CDR3 in DNA: TGTGCCACCAGCAGGCCCGACAGGGGGGCGTACGAGCAGTACTTC.

The chain employs TRBV9 and TRBJ2-2; no reliable D call. V lost 3 bases and J 7 bases, leaving 4 bases between the germline ends. The germline gives CDR1 SGDLS, CDR2 YYNGEE. The CDR3 is 11 residues long. The CDR3 DNA is TGTGCCAGCAGCGGAGTCGGGGAGCTGTTTTTT. Its protein product is CASSGVGELFF.

V and J are TRBV24-1 and TRBJ2-1; TRBD2 agrees at 7 bases. The germline CDR1 and CDR2 sequences are KGHDR and SFDVKD. This CDR3 comprises 18 residues. V was pared by 2 bases and J by 0 bases, with 9 bases of the junction left unmatched. CDR3 residues: CATSDSRPSGISYNEQFF. Written as DNA, the CDR3 is TGTGCCACCAGTGATTCGAGGCCTAGCGGCATCTCCTACAATGAGCAGTTCTTC.

The V call is TRBV15, the J call TRBJ2-1; a weak D match, TRBD2 (6 bases). V was shortened by 2 bases and J by 10 bases, with 9 bases between the two germline ends. The CDR3 sequence is 12 residues long. Germline CDR1 reads LNHNV; CDR2 reads YYDKDF (reference sequence). CDR3 coding DNA: TGTGCCACCAGCAGACCAGGAGGGGAGCAGTTCTTC. Translated: CATSRPGGEQFF.

The chain recombines TRBV28 with TRBJ1-5; maybe TRBD1 (5 bases). Trimming took 5 bases from V and 6 from J, leaving 11 bases between them. This CDR3 has 13 amino acids. CDR1 and CDR2 (germline): MDHEN, SYDVKM. The CDR3 sequence: CASSPGGGQPQHF. In DNA, the CDR3 is TGTGCCAGCAGTCCGGGCGGGGGTCAGCCCCAGCATTTT. Variable domain in full (rest from reference TRBV28 and TRBJ1-5): DVKVTQSSRYLVKRTGEKVFLECVQDMDHENMFWYRQDPGLGLRLIYFSYDVKMKEKGDIPEGYSVSREKKERFSLILESASTNQTSMYLCASSPGGGQPQHFGDGTRLSIL.

The chain combines TRBV30 with TRBJ2-5; D is uncertain. The V end was cut by 0 bases, the J end by 5 bases, with 7 bases between. In germline, CDR1 is GTSNPN, CDR2 SVGIG (reference sequence). The CDR3 totals 12 residues. The DNA for the CDR3 is TGTGCCTGGAGTGTGGGCCGGGAGACCCAGTACTTC. This gives the protein CAWSVGRETQYF.

This rearrangement joins TRBV18 to TRBJ2-7, with 12 positions matching TRBD2. The CDR3 covers 19 residues. Germline-derived CDR1 and CDR2 are KGHSH and LQKENI. V was pared by 6 bases and J by 4 bases, with 19 bases of the junction left unmatched. In DNA form, the CDR3 reads TGTGCCAGCTCTGGGGAAAGGCAGCCGACTAGCGGGAGTAGGTACGAGCAGTACTTC. Translated: CASSGERQPTSGSRYEQYF.

The rearrangement joins TRBV5-6 to TRBJ2-7, with 11 bases that match TRBD2. The CDR3 runs 15 residues. Losses at the gene ends were 5 bases for V and 2 bases for J; bases not matched to a gene: 6. In germline, CDR1 is SGHDT, CDR2 YYEEEE. The CDR3 DNA follows: TGTGCCAGCAGGGAAACTAGCGGGAGCCCCTACGAGCAGTACTTC. It is translated as CASRETSGSPYEQYF.

This rearrangement joins TRBV6-5 to TRBJ1-2, with TRBD1 as a possible D gene (6 bases). The CDR3 extends over 15 amino acids. Germline CDR1 and CDR2: MNHEY and SVGAGI. Trimming took 2 bases from V and 0 from J, leaving 10 bases between them. CDR3 residues: CASSYLAGANYGYTF. The CDR3 nucleotides read TGTGCCAGCAGTTACCTGGCAGGGGCTAACTATGGCTACACCTTC.

V and J are TRBV7-6 and TRBJ1-1, with D hard to call. This CDR3 is 15 amino acids long. Germline V CDR1 and CDR2: SGHVS, FNYEAQ. The V end lost 2 bases, the J end lost 0 bases, and 10 bases lay between the germline ends. The CDR3 DNA reads TGTGCCAGCAGCTTATACGCTCAGATGAACACTGAAGCTTTCTTT. This encodes CASSLYAQMNTEAFF.

The chain has TRBV7-2 and TRBJ2-5; 7 bases align to TRBD2. The CDR3 is 16 amino acids. Germline V gene data show CDR1 as SGHTA and CDR2 as FQGNSA. J gave up 2 bases and V 6 bases, and 12 bases lay outside the gene matches. The DNA of the CDR3 is TGTGCCAGCAGACCGGGGGGAAGGTCGGGGCAAGAGACCCAGTACTTC. It is translated as CASRPGGRSGQETQYF.

V is TRBV19 and J is TRBJ1-4; 7 nucleotides align to TRBD1. This CDR3 has 14 residues. The junction had 6 bases not matched to a gene; V was cut back by 4 bases and J by 7 bases. CDR1 is LNHDA and CDR2 is SQIVND in the germline V gene (reference sequence). The CDR3 DNA follows: TGTGCCAGTAGTACACCCCACAGGGGTGAAAAACTGTTTTTT. Protein product: CASSTPHRGEKLFF. Complete variable domain (other parts from reference TRBV19 and TRBJ1-4): DGGITQSPKYLFRKEGQNVTLSCEQNLNHDAMYWYRQDPGQGLRLIYYSQIVNDFQKGDIAEGYSVSREKKESFPLTVTSAQKNPTAFYLCASSTPHRGEKLFFGSGTQLSVL.

The chain is built from TRBV3-1 (or the pseudogene TRBV3-2) and TRBJ1-6; 9 nucleotides agree with TRBD1. Germline-derived CDR1 and CDR2 are LGHDT and YNNKEL (reference sequence). The trim removed 5 bases at V and 9 bases at J, leaving 8 bases unmatched. This CDR3 has 15 amino acids. The CDR3 DNA sequence: TGTGCCAGCAGCACCGGGACAGGGCTGGGTTCACCCCTCCACTTT. It specifies CASSTGTGLGSPLHF.

This rearrangement joins TRBV6-2 or TRBV6-3 to TRBJ1-5; 10 nucleotides align to TRBD1. Losses at the gene ends were 5 bases for V and 7 bases for J; bases not matched to a gene: 5. This CDR3 has 14 amino acids. CDR1 is MNHEY and CDR2 is SVGEGT in the germline V gene. CDR3 DNA: TGTGCCAGCAGTCTGACAGGGGGCTACCAGCCCCAGCATTTT. This sequence encodes CASSLTGGYQPQHF.

The count of this clone is one. CDR3 loop: CASSLAAGHGETQYF. The CDR3 DNA follows: TGCGCCAGCAGCTTGGCCGCAGGACATGGGGAGACCCAGTACTTC. The chain carries TRBV5-1 and TRBJ2-5, with D perhaps TRBD1 (5 bases). This CDR3 region has 15 residues. Germline CDR1 reads SGHRS; CDR2 reads YFSETQ. V dropped 0 bases and J dropped 5 bases, with 14 bases sitting between them.

The CDR3 DNA sequence: TGTGCCAGCAGCCGAAACAGGGCAGCCGGGGAGCTGTTTTTT. Its translation is CASSRNRAAGELFF. This chain connects TRBV11-2 to TRBJ2-2; a possible D gene is TRBD1 (6 bases). Germline lookup yields CDR1 SGHAT and CDR2 FQNNGV. This CDR3 spans 14 amino acids. The V end was cut by 5 bases, the J end by 6 bases, with 13 bases between.